The T cell receptor (beta chain) under discussion was sequenced for a study of cytomegalovirus exposure and HLA in healthy donors (dated by TCRdb to between 2016 and 2019). In terms of the full investigation: According to an earlier analysis of around 600 of the donors, 150 million to 200 million T cells yielded roughly 110 million unique TCR beta sequences and 276 Gb of sequence data. Using immunosequencing, the study profiled T cell repertoires from around 680 subjects and related those repertoires to cytomegalovirus serostatus. Class I and class II HLA loci were covered by the typing at four-digit resolution. Four to six DR-DQ haplotypes were handled as single units for association and clustering, since linkage in the cohort was strong. A separate validation cohort of roughly 130 different subjects was used in addition to the roughly 670-subject first cohort. The number of typed donors differed by locus: about 620-640 for A, B, C, DRB1 and DQB1; 500 to 550 for DQA1; around 610 for DPA1; and 400 to 480 for DPB1. An early release that covered about 640 HLA-typed donors contained around 330 gigabases of sequencing data and 80 million or so unique TCR sequences. The later analysis used no new phenotypic data to find candidate immune exposures, relying instead on TCR beta sequences and their occurrence across donors. Of the roughly 430 genotyped donors, approximately 83% fell in the genetic ancestry cluster associated with self-reported Caucasian donors. Genome-wide SNP genotypes for about 55% of the 666 donors were used in a later genetic analysis, which treated that subset as a discovery cohort. All discovery cohort repertoires had been generated using a single sequencing platform. The study aimed to test whether signatures of past pathogen exposure could be identified by cataloging public T cell receptors. On average, over 200,000 unique TCR beta nucleotide sequences were sequenced per donor among 398 genotyped donors of the cohort, with roughly 18% of those sequences being non-productive. To study patterns of TCR occurrence, a later analysis re-analyzed previously published TCR beta repertoires from 500 to 850 donors and added high-resolution HLA genotyping. To predict cytomegalovirus infection status, the study combined high-throughput TCR immunosequencing, statistical association of individual TCRs with disease status, and machine learning. Donor age, sex, ethnicity and CMV serostatus were compiled together with the repertoire data. An earlier analysis of approximately 500 of the donors applied high-throughput TCR beta sequencing to assess whether each TCR beta V gene segment acted as functional or pseudogenic.

Receptor amplification or capture employed the immunoSEQ multiplex PCR assay. For the multiplex PCR, a mixture combining 60 forward primers for TCR Vbeta segments and 13 reverse primers for TCR Jbeta segments was used. The CDR3 region of rearranged TCR beta genes was amplified from genomic DNA with a multiplex PCR assay. The Illumina HiSeq System was used to sequence the amplified TCR beta libraries as 87-base-pair reads. On the authors' methods: In a later analysis, tens of millions of unique TCR beta chains were counted across the roughly 670 repertoires, and around 10 million of these chains were shared by at least two donors. Raw reads were error-corrected and collapsed into unique sequences with a nearest-neighbor algorithm that merged closely related sequences to remove PCR and sequencing errors. Alignment of CDR3 sequences to IMGT reference sequences was used to assign V, D and J gene segments. For a sequence to be retained, a match of at least six nucleotides was required to both a V gene segment and a J gene segment. A rearrangement counted as productive if the CDR3 had no stop codons and remained in frame with V and J, and every other rearrangement counted as non-productive. CDR3 was defined according to IMGT convention as the region running from the second conserved V-encoded cysteine to the conserved J-encoded phenylalanine. The earlier analysis of some 540 of the donors excluded any sequence lacking an unambiguous match to a single V gene segment. In an earlier analysis of roughly 600 of the donors, a V segment was called functional when productive rearrangements were above 56.7%, and segregating when the standard deviation between donors exceeded 5%. A statistical classification framework was developed to diagnose cytomegalovirus status using the catalog of TCR beta chain sequences. In a later analysis, V and J genes were assigned by comparing TCR nucleotide sequences against IMGT/GENE-DB human TR gene sequences. In a later analysis, CDR3 sequences and most-parsimonious VDJ recombination scenarios were assigned using the TCRdist pipeline. In a later analysis, every TCR beta chain was defined by the combination of its CDR3 amino acid sequence and its V-gene family, and reads without a unique V-gene family were dropped. In a later analysis, 500 to 650 highly shared, low-generation-probability nucleotide sequences were removed to address suspected cross-contamination and a sequencing artifact. For each public chain, a later analysis derived a clonal expansion index from normalized ranks of inferred template counts within each repertoire. In a later analysis, generation probabilities were computed with a VDJ recombination model fitted to out-of-frame rearrangements, and the resulting probabilities were checked against IGoR. In a later analysis, hypergeometric tests were used to score TCR-TCR, TCR-HLA and TCR-CMV co-occurrence, with a repertoire-size bias correction applied to TCR pairs. A later analysis estimated false discovery rates by permuting HLA or CMV assignments 20 times. In a later analysis, co-occurring TCRs were grouped using DBSCAN, with TCRdist sequence similarity added in when clustering inside HLA-allele-positive subsets. For co-occurrence clustering, repertoires with fewer than 30,000 or more than 120,000 public chains were excluded, along with 4 to 6 repertoires with anomalous nucleotide sharing. TCRdb stores this immuneACCESS table with in-frame sequences only. Part of the clones is absent; in the studies checked, under half of the shortfall reflects unresolved V genes, and no reason is known for the rest. Clonal size and the V and J genes are those of that table, whereas D and trimming came from the DNA. This specimen's table enumerates about 60,000 clones. Of the sample, about 16% falls within the top ten clones.

Details on this clone: Its recognized antigen is unknown.

The CDR3 runs 13 residues from the cysteine to the phenylalanine. The read is trimmed to its CDR3 DNA, 39 bases read in frame from base 1. The germline V gene yields SGHTA for CDR1 and FQGNSA for CDR2. Trimming costs V 6 bases and J 6 bases, and their ends lie 12 bases apart. The cohort comprised 710 or so healthy bone marrow donors. Cohort members were all nominally healthy when sampled, although unrecorded immune exposures were likely present. The donor was CMV seronegative and was included in the group of over 300 seronegative cohort members. Every donor gave a peripheral blood sample, and the peripheral blood mononuclear cells from that sample were used for TCR beta sequencing. Genomic DNA extraction from the blood cell samples was performed with the Qiagen DNeasy Blood Extraction Kit. General findings and caveats noted by the study authors: Because some donors lacked HLA typing at each locus, the association tests relied only on the typed subset. According to a later genetic analysis, donors in an Asian-associated ancestry cluster had fewer N-insertions in productive TCRs than the roughly 700-donor mean. In a later analysis, the rate of TCR association differed among HLA loci, with DRB1 alleles having the most associated TCRs and HLA-C alleles having the fewest. In a later analysis, several top co-occurrence clusters were reported to appear linked to parvovirus B19, influenza, CMV and Epstein-Barr virus. Because counts were too low, under 20 rarely observed V segments, including chromosome 9 orphons, were left out of the earlier analysis of 500 to 650 of the donors. A cluster of highly shared sequence variants was judged likely to be a technical artifact of the sequencing pipeline. Linkage disequilibrium might explain the correlated functional status among segregating V segments, but an unknown experimental factor could not be ruled out. A further reported finding was that TCR beta sequences accurately predicted the HLA-A and HLA-B alleles for most subjects in the first cohort. Because the 87-base-pair reads could not distinguish some IMGT-functional V segments, including TRBV6-2 and TRBV6-3, those segments were excluded. In a later analysis, HLA-associated TCR beta chains showed more clonal expansion and lower generation probabilities than non-associated chains that were equally common. Assigning TCR associations to individual alleles was difficult when HLA alleles, especially DR and DQ, strongly co-occurred. In a later analysis, most CMV-associated TCR beta chains were found to appear HLA-restricted, with HLA associations seemingly driven largely by CMV exposure. In the study, about 150 TCR beta chains were listed as associated with cytomegalovirus. The only immune exposure information available for the cohort was CMV serostatus. The authors suggested that the approach could potentially be generalized to other disease states and immunological phenotypes. Most TCR sequences were observed very rarely across donors, whereas some public TCRs were present in many individuals. Cytomegalovirus status was reported to be diagnosed by the classifier with high specificity and sensitivity in both the original and validation cohorts. An association between a missense DCLRE1C variant and V-gene and J-gene trimming of TCR beta chains was found in a later genetic analysis and replicated in an independent cohort. At a false discovery rate of 0.05, a later analysis linked roughly 17,000 TCR beta sequences to specific HLA alleles. In vitro tests confirmed that three of the cytomegalovirus-associated TCR beta chains recognize cytomegalovirus antigens. Roughly uniform sequencing depth across donors was assumed in presence/absence analyses, although this assumption may not hold. In an earlier analysis of over 550 of the donors, most TCR beta V segments were observed in productive rearrangements about 87% or about 30% of the time, broadly matching IMGT annotations. The cohort was sequenced for TCR beta chains only, and without alpha or paired-chain data the features that could be detected were limited.

The sequence came from a boy younger than 18 in good health and CMV-seronegative. The chain is encoded by TRBV7-2 joined to TRBJ1-5, and perhaps TRBD1 as D gene, on 6 matching bases. Sequences were obtained from PBMCs. The CDR3 sequence is CASRQGLSQPQHF. The DNA sequence is given as TGTGCCAGCAGACAGGGATTGAGTCAGCCCCAGCATTTT.